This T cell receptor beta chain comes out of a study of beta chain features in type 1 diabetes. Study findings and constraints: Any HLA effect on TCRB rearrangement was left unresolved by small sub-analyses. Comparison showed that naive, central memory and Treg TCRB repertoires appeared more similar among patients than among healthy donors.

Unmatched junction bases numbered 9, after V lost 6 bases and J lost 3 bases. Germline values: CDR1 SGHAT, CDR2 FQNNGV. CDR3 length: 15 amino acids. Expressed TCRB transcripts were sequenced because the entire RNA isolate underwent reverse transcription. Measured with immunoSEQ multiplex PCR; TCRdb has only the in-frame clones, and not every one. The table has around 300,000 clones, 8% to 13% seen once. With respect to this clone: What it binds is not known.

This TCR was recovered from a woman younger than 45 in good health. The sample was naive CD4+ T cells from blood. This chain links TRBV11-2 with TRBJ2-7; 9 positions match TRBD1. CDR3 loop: CASRRPGTGNYEQYF. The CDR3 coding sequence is TGTGCCAGCAGACGACCCGGGACAGGGAACTACGAGCAGTACTTC.